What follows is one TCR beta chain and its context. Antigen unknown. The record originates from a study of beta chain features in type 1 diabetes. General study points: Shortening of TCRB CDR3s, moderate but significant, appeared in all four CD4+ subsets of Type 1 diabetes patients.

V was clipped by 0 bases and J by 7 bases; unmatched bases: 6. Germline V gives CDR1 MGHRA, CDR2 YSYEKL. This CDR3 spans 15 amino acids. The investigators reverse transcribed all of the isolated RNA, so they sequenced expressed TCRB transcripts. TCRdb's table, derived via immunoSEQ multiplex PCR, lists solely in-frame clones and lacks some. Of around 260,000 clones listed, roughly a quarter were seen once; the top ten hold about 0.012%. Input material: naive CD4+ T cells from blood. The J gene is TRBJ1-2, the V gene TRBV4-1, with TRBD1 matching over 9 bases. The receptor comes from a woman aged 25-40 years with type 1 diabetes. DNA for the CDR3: TGCGCCAGCAGCCAAGAAGGGACAGGGCGGAGTGGCTACACCTTC. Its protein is CASSQEGTGRSGYTF.